A selection of T cell receptor beta chains follows, all from one sample in a study of blood T cells in healthy people across ages. TCRdb reprocessed the 5' RACE reads via MiXCR and lists one record per CDR3 protein. The repertoire holds hundreds of thousands of distinct CDR3 sequences, with approximately 30% as singletons. Sequenced input: blood. The receptors shown here come from a woman aged 80 or over in good health. Each CDR3 is given with its conserved first and last residue. Fields, in order: V gene, clone size, D gene, J gene, CDR3 DNA, CDR3 protein. A D gene is named only where the DNA matches it firmly. Expanded clones get a size class; other rows say once, few or many, or leave the size out.

V gene: TRBV20-1; clone size: many; D gene: -; J gene: TRBJ2-7; CDR3 DNA: TGCAGTGCTAGATCACGTGTCGGGGGCGAGCAGTACTTC; CDR3 protein: CSARSRVGGEQYF
V gene: TRBV2; clone size: many; D gene: TRBD1; J gene: TRBJ1-2; CDR3 DNA: TGTGCCAGCAGGCCGACAGGGCACTATGGCTACACCTTC; CDR3 protein: CASRPTGHYGYTF
V gene: TRBV12-3/TRBV12-4; clone size: many; D gene: -; J gene: TRBJ2-7; CDR3 DNA: TGTGCCAGCAGTTTCTCGCAGGGGAGATACGAGCAGTACTTC; CDR3 protein: CASSFSQGRYEQYF
V gene: TRBV15; clone size: -; D gene: TRBD1; J gene: TRBJ1-3; CDR3 DNA: TGTGCCACCAGCAGAGAGACACAGGGGGCTGGAAACACCATATATTTT; CDR3 protein: CATSRETQGAGNTIYF
V gene: TRBV5-1; clone size: many; D gene: -; J gene: TRBJ2-2; CDR3 DNA: TGCGCCAGCAGCGTAGGACCGAACACCGGGGAGCTGTTTTTT; CDR3 protein: CASSVGPNTGELFF
V gene: TRBV7-6; clone size: many; D gene: TRBD1; J gene: TRBJ2-3; CDR3 DNA: TGTGCCAGCAGCCGAGGACAGGGGACACAAAGCACAGATACGCAGTATTTT; CDR3 protein: CASSRGQGTQSTDTQYF
V gene: TRBV28; clone size: many; D gene: -; J gene: TRBJ2-7; CDR3 DNA: TGTGCCAGCAGCCGCATGTCGGGGAAACCCGAGCAGTACTTC; CDR3 protein: CASSRMSGKPEQYF
V gene: TRBV2; clone size: -; D gene: -; J gene: TRBJ1-1; CDR3 DNA: TGTGCCAGCAGTCTTAGGGCGGCGGGACACTCTCAAAACACTGAAGCTTTCTTT; CDR3 protein: CASSLRAAGHSQNTEAFF
V gene: TRBV6-2/TRBV6-3; clone size: -; D gene: -; J gene: TRBJ1-1; CDR3 DNA: TGTGCCAGCAGTTACCCCCTCGACCCAATGAACACTGAAGCTTTCTTT; CDR3 protein: CASSYPLDPMNTEAFF
V gene: TRBV11-3; clone size: -; D gene: TRBD2; J gene: TRBJ2-1; CDR3 DNA: TGTGCCAGCAGCTTAGGTGACGGGCGGGAGTTTGAGCAGTTCTTC; CDR3 protein: CASSLGDGREFEQFF
V gene: TRBV19; clone size: -; D gene: -; J gene: TRBJ1-1; CDR3 DNA: TGTGCCAGTAGTAAGGAGGGGCTGGAGTGGAAGACTGAAGCTTTCTTT; CDR3 protein: CASSKEGLEWKTEAFF
V gene: TRBV19; clone size: once; D gene: TRBD1; J gene: TRBJ1-4; CDR3 DNA: TGTGCCAGTAGTGTGCACAGGGGAAAACTGTTTTTT; CDR3 protein: CASSVHRGKLFF
V gene: TRBV5-6; clone size: -; D gene: TRBD1; J gene: TRBJ2-5; CDR3 DNA: TGTGCCAGCAGCCCATATTACAGGGGCCCCTACAATGAGCAGTACTTC; CDR3 protein: CASSPYYRGPYNEQYF
V gene: TRBV7-9; clone size: -; D gene: TRBD1; J gene: TRBJ1-3; CDR3 DNA: TGTGCCAGCAGCTTCCGGGACAGGGGGCGCGGGGGCTCTGGAAACACCATATATTTT; CDR3 protein: CASSFRDRGRGGSGNTIYF
V gene: TRBV20-1; clone size: many; D gene: TRBD1; J gene: TRBJ2-3; CDR3 DNA: TGCAGTGTCGCAGGACAGGGGAGAACAGATACGCAGTATTTT; CDR3 protein: CSVAGQGRTDTQYF
V gene: TRBV12-3/TRBV12-4; clone size: many; D gene: -; J gene: TRBJ2-3; CDR3 DNA: TGTGCCAGCACCCGGGACACAGATACGCAGTATTTT; CDR3 protein: CASTRDTDTQYF
V gene: TRBV6-1; clone size: many; D gene: -; J gene: TRBJ1-2; CDR3 DNA: TGTGCCAGCAGTGAAGTTTCAGGGGCCTATGGCTACACCTTC; CDR3 protein: CASSEVSGAYGYTF
V gene: TRBV21-1; clone size: many; D gene: -; J gene: TRBJ1-2; CDR3 DNA: TGTGCCAGCAGCCCCTCCAGGGGGGCCTCTAACTATGGCTACACCTTC; CDR3 protein: CASSPSRGASNYGYTF
V gene: TRBV5-5; clone size: -; D gene: -; J gene: TRBJ2-2; CDR3 DNA: TGTGCCAGCAGCTTCATCCCTTCCGGGGAGCTGTTTTTT; CDR3 protein: CASSFIPSGELFF
V gene: TRBV5-1; clone size: -; D gene: -; J gene: TRBJ2-1; CDR3 DNA: TGCGCCAGCAGCTTGGGGATAGAAGAGCAGTTCTTC; CDR3 protein: CASSLGIEEQFF
V gene: TRBV5-1; clone size: -; D gene: -; J gene: TRBJ2-7; CDR3 DNA: TGCGCCAGCAGCTTGGCACAGGGTCTTACCTACGAGCAGTACTTC; CDR3 protein: CASSLAQGLTYEQYF
V gene: TRBV20-1; clone size: many; D gene: TRBD2; J gene: TRBJ2-3; CDR3 DNA: TGCAGTGCGGGGACTAGCGGGGGTTTTACAGATACGCAGTATTTT; CDR3 protein: CSAGTSGGFTDTQYF
V gene: TRBV3-1; clone size: few; D gene: TRBD2; J gene: TRBJ2-5; CDR3 DNA: TGTGCCAGCAGCTCGACTGGGACTAGCGGGGGCCAGACCCAGTACTTC; CDR3 protein: CASSSTGTSGGQTQYF
V gene: TRBV5-1; clone size: -; D gene: -; J gene: TRBJ1-3; CDR3 DNA: TGCGCCGGCAGCAGCGGGGTCTCTGGAAACACCATATATTTT; CDR3 protein: CAGSSGVSGNTIYF
V gene: TRBV19; clone size: -; D gene: TRBD1; J gene: TRBJ1-5; CDR3 DNA: TGTGCCAGTAGTATAACCCTCGACAGGGGGAGACAGCCCCAGCATTTT; CDR3 protein: CASSITLDRGRQPQHF
V gene: TRBV20-1; clone size: many; D gene: -; J gene: TRBJ2-3; CDR3 DNA: TGCAGTGCCGCCCGGGACTCTACCACAGATACGCAGTATTTT; CDR3 protein: CSAARDSTTDTQYF
V gene: TRBV24-1; clone size: -; D gene: -; J gene: TRBJ2-1; CDR3 DNA: TGTGCCACCAGTGATTCCGGGGTCAAAACTACCTACAATGAGCAGTTCTTC; CDR3 protein: CATSDSGVKTTYNEQFF
V gene: TRBV7-3; clone size: -; D gene: TRBD2; J gene: TRBJ2-5; CDR3 DNA: TGTGCCAGCAGCTTACCCCGGGCTAGCGGGGCGGAGACCCAGTACTTC; CDR3 protein: CASSLPRASGAETQYF
V gene: TRBV20-1; clone size: many; D gene: TRBD2; J gene: TRBJ2-5; CDR3 DNA: TGCAGTGCTAGACCCCTGACTAGCGGGGGTCGAGAGACCCAGTACTTC; CDR3 protein: CSARPLTSGGRETQYF
V gene: TRBV24-1; clone size: -; D gene: -; J gene: TRBJ2-7; CDR3 DNA: TGTGCCACCAGTGGTGACAGAAGCTCCTACAATGAGCAGTACTTC; CDR3 protein: CATSGDRSSYNEQYF
V gene: TRBV6-5; clone size: few; D gene: -; J gene: TRBJ1-1; CDR3 DNA: TGTGCCAGCAGCACCCGTCGTTCGGCGACGAACACTGAAGCTTTCTTT; CDR3 protein: CASSTRRSATNTEAFF
V gene: TRBV7-2; clone size: many; D gene: -; J gene: TRBJ1-6; CDR3 DNA: TGTGCCAGCAGCTCCCCTAGAGGGCCGTCACCCCTCCACTTT; CDR3 protein: CASSSPRGPSPLHF
V gene: TRBV20-1; clone size: many; D gene: -; J gene: TRBJ2-3; CDR3 DNA: TGCAGTGCTAGCGACTCCTCCATCACAGATACGCAGTATTTT; CDR3 protein: CSASDSSITDTQYF
V gene: TRBV20-1; clone size: -; D gene: -; J gene: TRBJ2-4; CDR3 DNA: TGCAGTGCAACGGACCCCTATCGCAAAAACATTCAGTACTTC; CDR3 protein: CSATDPYRKNIQYF
V gene: TRBV18; clone size: -; D gene: TRBD1; J gene: TRBJ1-1; CDR3 DNA: TGTGCCAGCTCACCACCGCAGGGACAGCAGAACACTGAAGCTTTCTTT; CDR3 protein: CASSPPQGQQNTEAFF
V gene: TRBV7-2; clone size: few; D gene: -; J gene: TRBJ1-1; CDR3 DNA: TGTGCCAGCAGCTTAGAACAGAATATCCTCATGAACACTGAAGCTTTCTTT; CDR3 protein: CASSLEQNILMNTEAFF
V gene: TRBV12-3/TRBV12-4; clone size: -; D gene: -; J gene: TRBJ2-3; CDR3 DNA: TGTGCCAGCAGTTTAACTGGGGGGGGCTCTAGCACAGATACGCAGTATTTT; CDR3 protein: CASSLTGGGSSTDTQYF
V gene: TRBV6-2/TRBV6-3; clone size: -; D gene: -; J gene: TRBJ2-4; CDR3 DNA: TGTGCCAGCAGTTACTCGAGGGCTGGCAGGGTGGACATTCAGTACTTC; CDR3 protein: CASSYSRAGRVDIQYF
V gene: TRBV10-3; clone size: many; D gene: -; J gene: TRBJ1-6; CDR3 DNA: TGTGCCATCAGTGAGTCGGAACCTGATTCACCCCTCCACTTT; CDR3 protein: CAISESEPDSPLHF
V gene: TRBV29-1; clone size: many; D gene: -; J gene: TRBJ2-1; CDR3 DNA: TGCAGCGTTGTAACCCAGGGGGGCGGATCAATCTACAATGAGCAGTTCTTC; CDR3 protein: CSVVTQGGGSIYNEQFF
V gene: TRBV28; clone size: -; D gene: -; J gene: TRBJ2-3; CDR3 DNA: TGTGCCAGCAAGAGGGAAGATACGCAGTATTTT; CDR3 protein: CASKREDTQYF
V gene: TRBV7-2; clone size: many; D gene: TRBD1; J gene: TRBJ1-2; CDR3 DNA: TGTGCCAGCAGCCCAGACAGGGGACGAGGCTACACCTTC; CDR3 protein: CASSPDRGRGYTF
V gene: TRBV20-1; clone size: few; D gene: -; J gene: TRBJ1-2; CDR3 DNA: TGCAGTGCTCCCTTCGGGGGGCGGATGGATGGCTACACCTTC; CDR3 protein: CSAPFGGRMDGYTF
V gene: TRBV3-1; clone size: many; D gene: TRBD2; J gene: TRBJ2-1; CDR3 DNA: TGTGCCAGCAGCCCGAACCTAGCGGGGGGCACCTACAATGAGCAGTTCTTC; CDR3 protein: CASSPNLAGGTYNEQFF
V gene: TRBV7-2; clone size: many; D gene: TRBD2; J gene: TRBJ2-7; CDR3 DNA: TGTGCCAGCAGCTTAGTACTAGCGGGGGCTTCTCAGCAGTACTTC; CDR3 protein: CASSLVLAGASQQYF
V gene: TRBV7-2; clone size: -; D gene: -; J gene: TRBJ2-3; CDR3 DNA: TGTGCCGGCAGCCCGGTAGGGGGCGGGATGGGGCAATATTTT; CDR3 protein: CAGSPVGGGMGQYF
V gene: TRBV18; clone size: few; D gene: -; J gene: TRBJ1-5; CDR3 DNA: TGTGCCAGCTCTCCGGACAGCGGCAATCAGCCCCAGCATTTT; CDR3 protein: CASSPDSGNQPQHF
V gene: TRBV20-1; clone size: -; D gene: -; J gene: TRBJ1-4; CDR3 DNA: TGCAGTGCAACGGGGGAGGTTACTATCGAAAAACTGTTTTTT; CDR3 protein: CSATGEVTIEKLFF
V gene: TRBV20-1; clone size: many; D gene: -; J gene: TRBJ2-7; CDR3 DNA: TGCAGTGCTAGAGGAATAGGCGGCGTCTACGAGCAGTACTTC; CDR3 protein: CSARGIGGVYEQYF
V gene: TRBV20-1; clone size: -; D gene: TRBD2; J gene: TRBJ2-7; CDR3 DNA: TGCAGTGCTCTAGCGGGGGGCCCCACCGCCGAGCAGTACTTC; CDR3 protein: CSALAGGPTAEQYF
V gene: TRBV20-1; clone size: many; D gene: TRBD1; J gene: TRBJ2-7; CDR3 DNA: TGCAGTGCCGACGGAGGGGGGGGACAGGGACACGAGCAGTACTTC; CDR3 protein: CSADGGGGQGHEQYF
V gene: TRBV2; clone size: -; D gene: TRBD1; J gene: TRBJ2-5; CDR3 DNA: TGTGCCAGCAGGACAGGGAAAGAGACCCAGTACTTC; CDR3 protein: CASRTGKETQYF
V gene: TRBV7-6; clone size: -; D gene: TRBD1; J gene: TRBJ1-5; CDR3 DNA: TGTGCCAGCAGCTTAGCCCCAAAGGGGGCCGGGGGATGGCGCAATCAGCCCCAGCATTTT; CDR3 protein: CASSLAPKGAGGWRNQPQHF